Below are 23 T cell receptor beta chains sequenced from a single sample in a study of tumor and adjacent non-tumor tissue in lung cancer. The template was RNA from unsorted bulk tissue. This non-tumor lung sample came from over 3 cm beyond the tumor edge. The library came from three nested PCR rounds adapted from ARM-PCR protocols. Each CDR3 protein is one row after TCRdb ran MiXCR on the multiplex PCR reads. This repertoire shows roughly 82,000 distinct CDR3 sequences, approximately 73% found once; its top ten account for 21%. The source material was distant non-tumor lung tissue. These receptor sequences come from a woman aged 45 to 65 with non-small cell lung cancer.

The genes are TRBV2 and TRBJ2-3, with D uncertain. The ends were cut back, 10 bases at V and 1 base at J, with 24 bases in the middle. This CDR3 comprises 17 residues. CDR1 is SNHLY, CDR2 FYNNEI, per germline. Here the CDR3 reads CAIPPLLDFARTDTQYF. The CDR3 nucleotides read TGTGCCATCCCGCCGCTTCTCGATTTCGCTCGCACAGATACGCAGTATTTT.

As concerns this clonotype: A read error may produce the germline difference seen at one junction end. The V call is TRBV11-2, the J call TRBJ2-1, with 12 bases lining up with TRBD2. Germline CDR1 SGHAT, CDR2 FQNNGV. The CDR3 has 15 amino acids. The CDR3 protein is CTSGLSSGREIEQFF. DNA of the CDR3: TGTACCAGCGGCTTATCTAGCGGGAGGGAAATTGAGCAGTTCTTC.

Comments on this clonotype: A single base separates this from a much larger clone, so it may be a read error. The V call is TRBV24-1, the J call TRBJ2-1; 7 bases line up with TRBD1. The V segment lost 4 bases and the J segment 5 bases; nucleotides outside the gene matches: 7. Per the germline V gene, CDR1 is KGHDR and CDR2 is SFDVKD. The CDR3 loop spans 15 amino acids. CDR3 sequence: CATSDMDRINNEQFF. CDR3 sequence (DNA): TGTGCCACCAGTGACATGGACAGGATAAACAATGAGCAGTTCTTC.

About this clonotype itself: The junction does not match germline at one end; this may be a read error. The V and J genes are TRBV4-1 and TRBJ2-7; no reliable D call. Germline CDR1 is MGHRA and CDR2 is YSYEKL. This CDR3 is built from 15 residues. DNA for the CDR3: TGCGCCAGTAGCCAACCCGAGATGAACTCCTACGAGCAGTACTTC. This codes for CASSQPEMNSYEQYF.

Comments on this clonotype: A much larger clonotype is one base distant, so this may be a read error. The rearrangement uses TRBV19 and TRBJ1-2, with D maybe TRBD1 (6 bases). With 5 bases removed from V and 8 bases from J, the gap between germline ends came to 18 bases. CDR3 length: 14 amino acids. The V gene's germline CDR1 is LNHDA and CDR2 SQIVND (reference sequence). The CDR3 nucleotides read TGTGCCAGTAGTTCGCGGTACAGGGTCGGCGGCTACACCTTC. Its protein product is CASSSRYRVGGYTF.

Comments on this clonotype: In this CDR3 the conserved last residue, phenylalanine or tryptophan, is missing, so a read error is likely. The gene calls are TRBV12-3 or TRBV12-4 and TRBJ1-1; D is unresolved. The CDR3 length is 12 residues. DNA of the CDR3: TGTGCCAACAGTTTTGAGGGTCGTGAAGCTTTCTTA. It codes for CANSFEGREAFL.

There are a few counts of this clonotype. Germline is not matched at one junction end, which may reflect a read error. The rearrangement uses TRBV9 and TRBJ2-7; D is perhaps TRBD1 (6 bases). CDR3 length: 16 residues. Germline CDR1 is SGDLS and CDR2 is YYNGEE. As DNA, the CDR3 is TGCGCCAGCAGCCCTCGGAAGTCAGGGGAGAGGTACGAGCAGTACTTC. Encoded protein: CASSPRKSGERYEQYF.

This clonotype appeared a single time. The chain recombines TRBV4-1 with TRBJ2-2, with D maybe TRBD1 (6 bases). The CDR3 has 17 amino acids. Trimming took off 0 bases at V and 7 bases at J, with 18 bases between the two ends. Germline lookup yields CDR1 MGHRA and CDR2 YSYEKL. CDR3 sequence: CASSQDQGWGPSGELFF. The CDR3 nucleotides read TGCGCCAGCAGCCAAGATCAAGGTTGGGGGCCAAGCGGGGAGCTGTTTTTT.

Comments on this clonotype: The junction differs from germline at one of its ends, possibly a read error. The chain uses TRBV4-2 and TRBJ2-7, with D perhaps matching TRBD2 (6 bases). The CDR3 is 12 amino acids. CDR1 is LGHNA and CDR2 is YNFKEQ in the germline V gene. The CDR3 DNA reads as TGTGCCAGCAGCCAGGGGGGTCCCAAGCACTACTTC. Translating gives CASSQGGPKHYF.

Of note for this clonotype: The junction departs from germline at one end; a sequencing error may be responsible. The V and J genes are TRBV6-5 and TRBJ1-1, with no clear D. The length of the CDR3 is 15 residues. Looked up from germline, CDR1 is MNHEY and CDR2 is SVGAGI. Here the CDR3 reads CASSYLSASNTVAFF. Written as DNA, the CDR3 is TGTGCCAGCAGTTACCTCTCTGCGTCAAACACTGTAGCTTTCTTT.

To note about this clonotype: One junction end does not reproduce the germline sequence, and a read error may be involved. V gene TRBV5-1 combines with J gene TRBJ2-7; possibly TRBD1 or TRBD2 for D (5 bases each). Germline V gene data show CDR1 as SGHRS and CDR2 as YFSETQ. The CDR3 sequence is 15 residues long. CDR3 bases: TGCACCAGCAGCGAATCAGGGAGATGCATATACGAGCAGTACTTC. Its protein is CTSSESGRCIYEQYF.

This chain links TRBV6-1 with TRBJ2-3; D unresolved. The CDR3 runs to 16 residues. Trimming left V 1 base short and J 3 bases short, with 14 bases between. Looked up from germline, CDR1 is MNHNS and CDR2 is SASEGT. The CDR3 sequence: CASSEGLALPTDTQYF. The CDR3, as DNA: TGTGCCAGCAGTGAAGGATTAGCACTCCCAACAGATACGCAGTATTTT.

With respect to this clonotype: The final CDR3 position lacks the conserved phenylalanine or tryptophan, pointing to a likely read error. The V call is TRBV29-1, the J call TRBJ1-2, with 8 bases matching TRBD1. Germline CDR1 and CDR2: SQVTM and ANQGSEA. This CDR3 spans 13 amino acids. CDR3 loop: CRVPWTGFGGYTL. The CDR3 coding sequence is TGCCGCGTTCCCTGGACAGGGTTTGGTGGCTACACCTTA.

On this clonotype itself: This may be a read error, as it is one base from a much larger clone. The gene calls are TRBV7-2 and TRBJ1-3; D is unclear. The germline V gene encodes CDR1 SGHTA and CDR2 FQGNSA. V was cut by 7 bases and J by 0 bases, with 10 bases left in between. This CDR3 has 14 amino acids. The chain's CDR3 is CASIAALSGNTIYF. For the CDR3, the DNA is TGTGCCAGCATCGCAGCACTCTCTGGAAACACCATATATTTT.

This chain connects TRBV7-9 to TRBJ1-1; the D gene is possibly TRBD1 (5 bases). The CDR3 contains 14 residues. Trimming cost V 1 base and J 11 bases, with 17 bases left between them. Germline V CDR1 and CDR2: SEHNR, FQNEAQ (reference sequence). For the CDR3, the DNA is TGTGCCAGCAGCTTAGTCGGGACCAGCGAGGACGCTTTCTTT. Its protein product is CASSLVGTSEDAFF.

CDR3 coding DNA: TGCAGCGTTGTCCGGGAACCCCTGACTAGCGGGAGGCCAACAGATACGCAGTATTTT. Protein sequence: CSVVREPLTSGRPTDTQYF. V and J are TRBV29-1 and TRBJ2-3; the match to TRBD2 covers 13 bases. Germline CDR1 and CDR2: SQVTM and ANQGSEA. After removal of 4 bases from V and 3 bases from J, the junction contained 16 bases not matched to a gene. The CDR3 runs to 19 residues.

Points on this clonotype: The junction departs from germline at one end; a sequencing error may be responsible. The V call is TRBV12-3 or TRBV12-4, the J call TRBJ2-3, with a tentative D call TRBD1 (5 bases). The CDR3 has 15 amino acids. CDR3 residues: CASNLSGAGGDTQYF. The CDR3 bases are TGTGCTAGCAATTTAAGTGGGGCAGGCGGAGATACGCAGTATTTT.

This clonotype was observed a few times. Compared with germline, one end of the junction differs, possibly owing to a read error. CDR3 region: CVSVWGRASSGNKQFF. DNA of the CDR3: TGTGTCAGCGTCTGGGGGAGGGCCTCTTCCGGGAATAAGCAGTTCTTC. This chain links TRBV6-1 with TRBJ2-1, with 7 bases that match TRBD2. The CDR3 covers 16 residues. CDR1 and CDR2 (germline): MNHNS, SASEGT.

A remark on this clonotype: The CDR3 does not close with the conserved phenylalanine or tryptophan, likely indicating a read error. The V call is TRBV11-2, the J call TRBJ2-3, with a weak D call TRBD1 (6 bases). Deletions cut 1 base from V and 7 bases from J, with 15 bases between. CDR1 is SGHAT and CDR2 is FQNNGV in the germline V gene. The CDR3 contains 15 residues. CDR3 amino acids: CASSLGAPGDHTQYH. CDR3 DNA sequence: TGTGCCAGCAGCTTAGGAGCCCCAGGGGACCATACGCAGTATCAT.

Worth noting for this clonotype: Relative to the germline gene, one junction end is altered; a read error may explain this. V gene TRBV11-2 combines with J gene TRBJ2-1; the match to TRBD1 covers 9 bases. The CDR3 is 16 residues long. The germline CDR1 and CDR2 sequences are SGHAT and FQNNGV. CDR3 nucleotides: TGTGCTAGCAGCTTGGAACCGGGACAGGGATTCACTGAGCAGTCGTTC. The encoded protein is CASSLEPGQGFTEQSF.

With regard to this clonotype: A much larger clone lies one base from this, so it may be a read error. The chain employs TRBV20-1 and TRBJ2-5; D might be TRBD2 (6 bases). This CDR3 has 14 residues. Germline V gene data show CDR1 as DFQATT and CDR2 as SNEGSKA (reference sequence). CDR3 nucleotides: TGCAGTGCTAGAGATCGGGGAGGCTTGGAGACCCATTACTTC. Its translation: CSARDRGGLETHYF.

A note on this clonotype: Its ends do not fully match the called genes, so a read error is possible. This chain connects TRBV11-2 to TRBJ2-1; D is unclear. The CDR3 consists of 12 residues. Germline loops: CDR1 SGHAT, CDR2 FQNNGV. This CDR3 reads CTSSPQVDEQFF. In DNA form, the CDR3 reads TGTACCAGTAGCCCCCAGGTAGATGAGCAGTTCTTC.

Worth noting for this clonotype: Mismatch with germline at one junction end may stem from a read error. This rearrangement joins TRBV6-1 to TRBJ2-7, with 7 bases identical to TRBD2. Per germline, CDR1 MNHNS and CDR2 SASEGT. The CDR3 extends over 15 amino acids. The CDR3 region has the DNA TGTGCCAGCAGTGAAAGGAAGCGGGGATCCTACGTGCAGTACTTC. It encodes CASSERKRGSYVQYF.